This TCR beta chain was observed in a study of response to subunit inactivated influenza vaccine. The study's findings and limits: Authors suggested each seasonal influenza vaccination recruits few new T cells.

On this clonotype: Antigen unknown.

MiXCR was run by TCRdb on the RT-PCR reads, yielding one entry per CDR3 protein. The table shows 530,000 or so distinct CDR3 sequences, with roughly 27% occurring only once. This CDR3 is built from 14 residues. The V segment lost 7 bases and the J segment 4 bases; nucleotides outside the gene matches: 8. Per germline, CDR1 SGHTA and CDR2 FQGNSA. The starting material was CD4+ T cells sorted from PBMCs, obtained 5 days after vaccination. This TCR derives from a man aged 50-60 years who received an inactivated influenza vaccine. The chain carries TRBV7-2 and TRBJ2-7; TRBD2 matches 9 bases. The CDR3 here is CASKRAGGPYEQYF. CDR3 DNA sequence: TGTGCCAGCAAGCGCGCGGGGGGGCCTTACGAGCAGTACTTC.